The sequence of this T cell receptor beta chain was determined in a study of OX40 agonist ivuxolimab in advanced cancers. This CDR3 has 13 residues. Looked up from germline, CDR1 is SEHNR and CDR2 is FQNEAQ (reference sequence). V was trimmed by 5 bases and J by 2 bases, leaving 9 bases between them. TCRdb's table, derived via immunoSEQ multiplex PCR, lists solely in-frame clones and lacks some. The repertoire holds 55,000 to 75,000 clones, around 90% seen once, with 3.5% to 4% in the top ten. In the case of this clone: Its antigen remains unknown.

Broader study findings: Undetermined was the antigen specificity of the expanded peripheral T cells.

The receptor comes from an adult with an advanced solid tumor such as melanoma, head and neck, liver or kidney cancer. Specimen: CD4+ or CD8+ T cells sorted from blood, collected in a trial of the OX40 agonist ivuxolimab. V and J are TRBV7-9 and TRBJ1-1; D may be TRBD1 (6 bases). The CDR3 nucleotides read TGTGCCAGCAGCCCGGACAGTAACACTGAAGCTTTCTTT. Translating gives CASSPDSNTEAFF.